Each of the 15 T cell receptor beta chains below was sequenced from the same sample in a study of CD8+ T cells in alopecia areata. Once RNA had been extracted, it was reverse transcribed into cDNA to act as the sequencing template. TCRdb's copy holds only in-frame clones and misses some; the assay was immunoSEQ multiplex PCR. This sample comprises roughly 110,000 clones, none seen once only. The sequenced material came from lesional skin. The receptors derive from a C3H/HeJ mouse with alopecia areata. The strain is characterized by the MHC haplotype H2-k.

With regard to this clone: The protein recorded in TCRdb does not match the translated DNA at residue 12; the protein presented here comes from translating the DNA. Germline and genes here are mouse. The read halts 3 residues ahead of the CDR3 end, with the missing end drawn from the germline J gene. This chain links TRBV1 with TRBJ1-6; no reliable D call. TRBJ1-6 is noted as an ORF with a role that remains uncertain. The CDR3 sequence is 15 residues long. The V gene's germline CDR1 is NSQYPW and CDR2 LRSPGD (reference sequence). The ends were cut back, 0 bases at V and 8 bases at J, with 11 bases in the middle. The DNA read from the CDR3 is TGCACCTGCAGTGCAGATTACGGGTGGGATTCGCCC. Protein product: CTCSADYGWDSP. The CDR3 in its entirety is CTCSADYGWDSPLYF.

A note on this clone: Gene names are the mouse ones. The CDR3 end falls 4 residues outside the read, so it is completed with the germline J gene. This chain links TRBV13-3 with TRBJ1-1, with D tentatively TRBD1 (5 bases). V dropped 5 bases and J dropped 0 bases, with 14 bases sitting between them. The CDR3 sequence is 15 residues long. Looked up from germline, CDR1 is NNHDY and CDR2 is SYVADS. The part of the CDR3 DNA that was read is TGTGCCAGCAGCGGACACCTAAATGCAAACACA. Translation gives CASSGHLNANT. The whole CDR3 protein reads CASSGHLNANTEVFF.

Of note for this clone: Here the gene names and germline are mouse. The CDR3 extends 4 residues past the end of the read, so its final part is completed from the germline J gene. V gene TRBV13-3 combines with J gene TRBJ2-5, with D unresolved. Germline assignment: CDR1 NNHDY and CDR2 SYVADS. This CDR3 has 12 residues. The CDR3 here is CASSDALDTQYF. The CDR3 bases that were read are TGTGCCAGCAGTGACGCACTGGAC.

This clone turned up a few times. Mouse gene names and germline throughout. The read comes to an end 4 residues before the CDR3 does, leaving the germline J gene to fill in the end. Other DNA variants within this sample encode the same CDR3. V and J are TRBV13-3 and TRBJ2-1; 9 bases agree with TRBD2. Per germline, CDR1 NNHDY and CDR2 SYVADS. With 3 bases clipped from V and 0 bases from J, the junction kept 4 bases outside the gene matches. This CDR3 has 16 amino acids. CDR3 loop: CASSGDWGPNYAEQFF. CDR3 bases read: TGTGCCAGCAGTGGAGACTGGGGGCCTAACTATGCT.

Only a few counts were recorded for this clone. All gene names here are mouse names. The read stops 4 residues short of the end of the CDR3; the missing end is completed from the germline J gene. The rearrangement joins TRBV19 to TRBJ1-1; 11 nucleotides agree with TRBD1. CDR3 length equals 13 residues. Germline V gene lookup returns CDR1 FNHDT and CDR2 SITEND (reference sequence). The CDR3 loop is CASSPGQGEEVFF. Incomplete CDR3 DNA: TGTGCCAGCAGCCCGGGACAGGGGGAA.

In this sample, this clone turned up a few times. TCRdb gives a protein that differs at residue 12 from what the DNA encodes, so the protein here is translated from the DNA. Gene names refer to mouse genes. Sequencing ends 3 residues short of the CDR3 end; the germline J gene provides the rest. The chain has TRBV19 and TRBJ1-6, with D possibly TRBD1 on 5 matching bases. TRBJ1-6 is marked as an open reading frame, function uncertain. The CDR3 loop spans 15 amino acids. Germline loops: CDR1 FNHDT, CDR2 SITEND (reference sequence). Between the trimmed V and J ends, which lost 1 base and 3 bases, there was a span of 8 bases. The covered CDR3 bases are TGTGCCAGCAGTATACGCAGGGACTATAATTCGCCC. It codes for CASSIRRDYNSP. The full-length CDR3 reads as CASSIRRDYNSPLYF.

This clone was detected a few times. Gene names and germline match the mouse. The read ends 4 residues before the CDR3 terminus; that terminus is restored from the germline J gene. V and J are TRBV19 and TRBJ2-5, with D possibly matching TRBD2 (6 bases). This CDR3 region has 16 residues. Trimming took off 2 bases at V and 2 bases at J, with 15 bases between the two ends. Germline CDR1 reads FNHDT; CDR2 reads SITEND (reference sequence). The CDR3 is CASSIGAGGIQDTQYF. The DNA read from the CDR3 is TGTGCCAGCAGTATTGGAGCGGGGGGAATCCAAGAC.

Comments on this clone: Gene names are mouse gene names. Read coverage stops 4 residues before the CDR3 terminus; the germline J gene supplies the remainder. V gene TRBV17 combines with J gene TRBJ1-2; D possibly corresponds to TRBD1 (6 bases). With 1 base removed from V and 2 bases from J, the gap between germline ends came to 8 bases. The CDR3 totals 14 residues. From germline, CDR1 is MNHDT and CDR2 YYDKIL. This CDR3 reads CASSRGRGNSDYTF. The covered CDR3 bases are TGTGCTAGCAGTAGAGGGAGGGGGAACTCC.

About this clone: The gene names here belong to mouse. The CDR3 loop reads CASSPTGKENTLYF. The DNA read from the CDR3 is TGTGCCAGCAGTCCAACTGGGAAGGAAAAC. This sequence joins TRBV13-1 and TRBJ2-4; TRBD2 might be the D (6 bases). The read stops 4 residues short of the end of the CDR3; the missing end is completed from the germline J gene. CDR3 length: 14 residues. From germline, CDR1 is NSHNY and CDR2 SYGAGN.

Comment on this clone: The listed genes are named as in mouse. The CDR3 end lies 4 residues beyond the end of the read and is filled in from the germline J gene. This chain links TRBV1 with TRBJ2-5, with 8 positions matching TRBD2. There are 16 residues in the CDR3. The germline gives CDR1 NSQYPW, CDR2 LRSPGD (reference sequence). The CDR3 region is CTCSADRGGRGDTQYF. The CDR3 bases that were read are TGCACCTGCAGTGCAGATCGGGGGGGGCGGGGTGAC. The full variable domain, rest sourced from reference TRBV1 and TRBJ2-5, is VTLLEQNPRWRLVPRGQAVNLRCILKNSQYPWMSWYQQDLQKQLQWLFTLRSPGDKEVKSLPGADYLATRVTDTELRLQVANMSQGRTLYCTCSADRGGRGDTQYFGPGTRLLVL.

This clone has at least ten counts. Gene names follow the mouse nomenclature. The read is 4 residues too short to cover the CDR3 end, so that end is filled in from the germline J gene. The chain joins TRBV1 to TRBJ2-1; 11 bases are shared with TRBD1. Germline V gene data show CDR1 as NSQYPW and CDR2 as LRSPGD (reference sequence). The CDR3 consists of 14 residues. The DNA read from the CDR3 is TGCACCTGCAGTGGGACAGGGGGCGCGGCT. Residues: CTCSGTGGAA. The complete CDR3 protein is CTCSGTGGAAEQFF.

As regards this clone: Gene names follow the mouse nomenclature. The sequenced fragment ends 4 residues before the CDR3 boundary, so the rest is inferred from the germline J gene. J is TRBJ1-2 and V is TRBV31, with 9 positions matching TRBD1. Germline V lookup: CDR1 GKSSPN, CDR2 SITVG. J lost 0 bases, V lost 1 base, and 3 bases had no gene match. This CDR3 spans 15 amino acids. Partial CDR3 DNA: TGTGCCTGGAGTCATTGGGACAGGGCAAACTCC. The encoded protein is CAWSHWDRANS. The entire CDR3 protein is CAWSHWDRANSDYTF.

In its sample, this clone was seen a few times. Genes and germline come from the mouse. The read gets to within 4 residues of the CDR3 end, and the germline J gene fills in the rest. The rearrangement links TRBV13-3 to TRBJ2-5, with TRBD2 identical over 8 bases. Germline-derived CDR1 and CDR2 are NNHDY and SYVADS. This CDR3 contains 14 residues. The sequenced CDR3 bases are TGTGCCAGCAGTGGGGGGGGCTCGGAAGAC. Its translation: CASSGGGSED. In full, the CDR3 reads CASSGGGSEDTQYF.

In this sample, this clone turned up a few times. The genes and germline here are from mouse. The CDR3 end falls 4 residues outside the read, so it is completed with the germline J gene. The chain links TRBV13-2 to TRBJ2-1; tentative D call: TRBD1 (6 bases). Germline V gene data show CDR1 as NNHNN and CDR2 as SYGAGS (reference sequence). Trimming pared 5 bases from V and 1 base from J, leaving 10 bases between. This CDR3 region has 14 residues. CDR3 amino acids: CASGVDRNYAEQFF. CDR3 DNA, as far as it was read: TGTGCCAGCGGCGTGGACAGAAACTATGCT.

Remarks on this clone: Genes and germline come from the mouse. The missing CDR3 end, 4 residues past where the read stops, is filled in from the germline J gene. V is TRBV19 and J is TRBJ2-3; D not certain. Germline assignment: CDR1 FNHDT and CDR2 SITEND (reference sequence). The CDR3 length is 13 residues. V lost 6 bases and J 0 bases, leaving 8 bases between the germline ends. Here the CDR3 reads CASTPYSAETLYF. The sequenced CDR3 bases are TGTGCCAGCACCCCCTATAGTGCAGAA.